This entry concerns a single T cell receptor beta chain. Participants had their cohort set by participant-reported clinical history. The data were produced by immunoSEQ multiplex PCR, yet TCRdb's version contains in-frame clones alone and is incomplete. The sample has a few hundred thousand clones, approximately 80% seen once. The sample originates from a study of blood T cell repertoires in COVID-19. This clonotype originated in an older woman who had recovered from COVID-19. Sequenced material: PBMCs or T cells enriched from blood (not recorded which).

The CDR3 coding sequence is TGCGCCAGCAGCTTGGACAGAGCAACTAATGAAAAACTGTTTTTT. It codes for CASSLDRATNEKLFF. The chain carries TRBV5-1 and TRBJ1-4; D is unresolved. Germline CDR1 reads SGHRS; CDR2 reads YFSETQ. CDR3 size: 15 residues. Trimming pared 0 bases from V and 0 bases from J, leaving 6 bases between.